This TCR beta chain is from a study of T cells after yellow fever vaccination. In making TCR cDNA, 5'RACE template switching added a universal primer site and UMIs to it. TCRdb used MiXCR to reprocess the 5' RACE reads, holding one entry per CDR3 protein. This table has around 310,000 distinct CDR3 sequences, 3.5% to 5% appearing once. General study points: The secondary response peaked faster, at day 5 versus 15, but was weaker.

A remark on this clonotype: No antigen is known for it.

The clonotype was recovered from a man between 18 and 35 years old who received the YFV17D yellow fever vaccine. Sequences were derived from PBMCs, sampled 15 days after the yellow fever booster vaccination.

Here the CDR3 DNA reads TGTGCCAGCAGCTTAGATCTAGTCTATATGGGGACAGATACGCAGTATTTT. It specifies CASSLDLVYMGTDTQYF. V usage is TRBV11-2 and J usage is TRBJ2-3; unclear D gene. The germline V and J ends were trimmed by 0 bases and 3 bases, with 16 bases remaining between them. The CDR3 length is 17 residues. Germline V CDR1 and CDR2: SGHAT, FQNNGV.